Listed here are 10 T cell receptor beta chains from one sample, sequenced in a study of breast tumors, draining lymph nodes, adjacent tissues. TCRdb reprocessed the multiplex PCR reads via MiXCR and lists one record per CDR3 protein. The table records roughly 16,000 distinct CDR3 sequences, 40% to 60% of them present only once. Material: tumor-adjacent breast tissue. The source is a female donor with breast cancer. Some clones in this sample may be carry-over from other donors' samples.

This clonotype was recorded many times. The chain uses TRBV11-2 and TRBJ2-1; 7 bases match TRBD2. The CDR3 length is 15 residues. CDR1 is SGHAT and CDR2 is FQNNGV in the germline V gene. The junction had 8 bases not matched to a gene; V was cut back by 3 bases and J by 6 bases. As DNA, the CDR3 is TGTGCCAGCAGCTTCTCTAGCGGTAGAGTCAATGAGCAGTTCTTC. Its protein product is CASSFSSGRVNEQFF.

With regard to this clonotype: At one end the junction does not follow the germline gene, possibly because of a read error. The chain has TRBV7-2 and TRBJ2-7; 8 nucleotides agree with TRBD2. CDR3 length: 14 residues. Looked up from germline, CDR1 is SGHTA and CDR2 is FQGNSA. DNA of the CDR3: TGTGCCAGCAGCTTAACTAGCGGTCCATACGAGCGGTACTTC. The encoded protein is CASSLTSGPYERYF.

Many counts were recorded for this clonotype. The CDR3 loop reads CASRKAGRRNTGELFF. CDR3 nucleotide sequence: TGTGCCAGTAGAAAAGCCGGACGGCGGAACACCGGGGAGCTGTTTTTT. The V call is TRBV19, the J call TRBJ2-2; no firm D call. CDR3 length equals 16 residues. Germline V gene lookup returns CDR1 LNHDA and CDR2 SQIVND (reference sequence). V was clipped by 6 bases and J by 1 base, with 15 bases between them.

The rearrangement uses TRBV4-3 and TRBJ2-1; a weak D match, TRBD2 (6 bases). Germline V gene data show CDR1 as LGHNA and CDR2 as YSLEER. This CDR3 has 15 residues. Deletions cut 5 bases from V and 7 bases from J, with 18 bases between. In DNA form, the CDR3 reads TGCGCCAGCAGCGTCCGTTTCGGGGGTTGGAATGAGCAGTTCTTC. Encoded protein: CASSVRFGGWNEQFF.

To note about this clonotype: The germline gene is not matched at one end of the junction; a read error may be the cause. The J gene is TRBJ2-1, the V gene TRBV6-2 or TRBV6-3; no clear D. The CDR3 is 12 amino acids. CDR1 and CDR2 (germline): MNHEY, SVGEGT. The CDR3 protein is CASGRYLNEQFF. The CDR3 nucleotides read TGTGCCAGCGGGCGCTATCTAAATGAGCAGTTCTTT.

The V call is TRBV24-1, the J call TRBJ2-2; D remains unclear. Trimming took 5 bases from V and 3 from J, leaving 12 bases between them. Germline V lookup: CDR1 KGHDR, CDR2 SFDVKD. The CDR3 extends over 15 amino acids. Here the CDR3 DNA reads TGTGCCACCAGTGGCGATACAGCCTACACCGGGGAGCTGTTTTTT. This encodes CATSGDTAYTGELFF.

The V call is TRBV14, the J call TRBJ2-7; the D gene is possibly TRBD2 (6 bases). CDR1 and CDR2 (germline): SGHDN, FVKESK. This CDR3 contains 15 residues. V shed 0 bases and J shed 6 bases, with 15 bases lying between them. CDR3 in DNA: TGTGCCAGCAGCCAAGAGTTAGGAGGGCTCGGCGAGCAGTACTTC. Translating gives CASSQELGGLGEQYF.

The J gene is TRBJ1-5, the V gene TRBV20-1; the match to TRBD1 covers 7 bases. Germline trimming cut 4 bases from V and 5 bases from J; bases unmatched to any gene: 8. The CDR3 length is 14 residues. Germline-derived CDR1 and CDR2 are DFQATT and SNEGSKA (reference sequence). CDR3: CSATGQEFDQPQHF. As DNA, the CDR3 is TGCAGTGCTACAGGACAGGAGTTTGATCAGCCCCAGCATTTT.

This clonotype was counted ten times or more. V usage is TRBV30 and J usage is TRBJ2-1; TRBD2 matches at 7 bases. CDR3 length: 14 residues. J gave up 3 bases and V 5 bases, and 7 bases lay outside the gene matches. Germline V CDR1 and CDR2: GTSNPN, SVGIG (reference sequence). CDR3 sequence (DNA): TGTGCCTGGGGGGCAGGGAGGGGCTACAATGAGCAGTTCTTC. This encodes CAWGAGRGYNEQFF.

This clonotype is categorized as medium-sized. The rearrangement uses TRBV19 and TRBJ2-7, with 7 bases matching TRBD2. Germline lookup yields CDR1 LNHDA and CDR2 SQIVND (reference sequence). The CDR3 runs to 15 residues. V was pared by 2 bases and J by 4 bases, with 8 bases of the junction left unmatched. The CDR3 nucleotides read TGTGCCAGTAGTATATTGGCGGGAGTATTTTACGAGCAGTACTTC. Translated, it gives CASSILAGVFYEQYF.